These 5 T cell receptor beta chains came from one sample sequenced in a study of shared clonotypes between healthy human individuals. Here immunoSEQ multiplex PCR was the method, and the copy in TCRdb shows in-frame clones only, minus some. The profile covers roughly 2.2 million clones, with 85% to 95% appearing a single time and approximately 0.41% taken by the ten largest. The sample was naive CD4+ T cells from PBMCs. Regarding subset: CD45RA+ positively selected. Receptor source: a man aged 18-30 years in good health. Some clones in this sample may be carry-over from other donors' samples.

The chain links TRBV2 to TRBJ2-5; 7 nucleotides match TRBD2. With V trimmed by 7 bases and J by 3 bases, 11 bases remained unmatched. Germline V gives CDR1 SNHLY, CDR2 FYNNEI. The CDR3 runs to 15 residues. The CDR3 region is CASTGTTSSKETQYF. CDR3 in DNA: TGTGCCAGCACCGGGACTACATCCTCCAAAGAGACCCAGTACTTC.

CDR3 coding DNA: TGCGCCAGCAGCGCCGGGGACTATGGCTACACCTTC. Residues: CASSAGDYGYTF. The chain uses TRBV4-1 and TRBJ1-2; no firm D call. The CDR3 has 12 residues. Germline V gene sequence: CDR1 MGHRA, CDR2 YSYEKL. The germline V and J ends were trimmed by 5 bases and 3 bases, with 7 bases remaining between them.

The V call is TRBV6-1, the J call TRBJ2-1; 8 nucleotides match TRBD1. The CDR3 has 15 residues. Germline V gene data show CDR1 as MNHNS and CDR2 as SASEGT. The V and J ends lost 6 bases and 3 bases, in that order; junction bases with no gene match: 7. CDR3 loop: CASRDRQGRYNEQFF. CDR3 DNA: TGTGCCAGCAGGGACCGACAGGGGCGCTACAATGAGCAGTTCTTC.

The rearrangement joins TRBV11-3 to TRBJ2-1; 7 nucleotides match TRBD2. The trim removed 5 bases at V and 4 bases at J, leaving 2 bases unmatched. In germline, CDR1 is SGHNT, CDR2 YENEEA. The CDR3 has 13 amino acids. The CDR3 DNA reads as TGTGCCAGCAGCCCGGGACTATACAATGAGCAGTTCTTC. It encodes CASSPGLYNEQFF. Drawing the rest from reference TRBV11-3 and TRBJ2-1, the complete variable domain is EAGVVQSPRYKIIEKKQPVAFWCNPISGHNTLYWYLQNLGQGPELLIRYENEEAVDDSQLPKDRFSAERLKGVDSTLKIQPAELGDSAVYLCASSPGLYNEQFFGPGTRLTVL.

The CDR3, as DNA: TGCGCCAGCAGCCAAGAGTTAGCGGTTAAGAGGTCTGAAGCTTTCTTT. Protein product: CASSQELAVKRSEAFF. The genes are TRBV4-1 and TRBJ1-1; no clear D gene. The germline gives CDR1 MGHRA, CDR2 YSYEKL. The V and J ends lost 0 bases and 6 bases respectively, with 17 bases between them. This CDR3 is built from 16 residues.